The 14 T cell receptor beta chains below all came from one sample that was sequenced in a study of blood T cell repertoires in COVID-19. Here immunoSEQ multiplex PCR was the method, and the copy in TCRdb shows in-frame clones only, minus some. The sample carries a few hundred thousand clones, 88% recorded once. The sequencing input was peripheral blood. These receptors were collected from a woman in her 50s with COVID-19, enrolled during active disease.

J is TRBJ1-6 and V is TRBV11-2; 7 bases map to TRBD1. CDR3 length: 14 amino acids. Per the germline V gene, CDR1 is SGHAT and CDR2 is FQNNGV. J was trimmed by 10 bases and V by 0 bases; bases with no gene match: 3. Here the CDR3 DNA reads TGTGCCAGCAGCTTAGATGGACAGGCCTCACCCCTCCACTTT. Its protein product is CASSLDGQASPLHF.

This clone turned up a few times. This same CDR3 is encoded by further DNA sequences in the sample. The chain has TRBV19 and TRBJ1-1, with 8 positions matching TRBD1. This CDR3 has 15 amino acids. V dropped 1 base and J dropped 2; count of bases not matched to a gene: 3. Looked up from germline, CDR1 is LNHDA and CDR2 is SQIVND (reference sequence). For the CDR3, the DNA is TGTGCCAGTAGTATAGCAACAGGGGGAAACACTGAAGCTTTCTTT. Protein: CASSIATGGNTEAFF. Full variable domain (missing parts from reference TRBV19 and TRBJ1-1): DGGITQSPKYLFRKEGQNVTLSCEQNLNHDAMYWYRQDPGQGLRLIYYSQIVNDFQKGDIAEGYSVSREKKESFPLTVTSAQKNPTAFYLCASSIATGGNTEAFFGQGTRLTVV.

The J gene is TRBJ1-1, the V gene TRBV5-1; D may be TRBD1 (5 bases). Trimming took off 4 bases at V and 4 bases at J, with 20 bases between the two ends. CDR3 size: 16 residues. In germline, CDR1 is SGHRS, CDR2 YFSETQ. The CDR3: CASSPTPGGVITEAFF. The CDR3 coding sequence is TGCGCCAGCAGCCCCACCCCGGGAGGGGTAATCACTGAAGCTTTCTTT.

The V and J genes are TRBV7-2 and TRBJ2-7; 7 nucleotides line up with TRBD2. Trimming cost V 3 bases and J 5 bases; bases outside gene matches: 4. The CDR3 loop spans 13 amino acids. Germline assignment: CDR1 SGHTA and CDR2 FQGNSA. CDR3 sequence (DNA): TGTGCCAGCAGCTTGTTGGGGAGGGACGAGCAGTACTTC. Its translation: CASSLLGRDEQYF.

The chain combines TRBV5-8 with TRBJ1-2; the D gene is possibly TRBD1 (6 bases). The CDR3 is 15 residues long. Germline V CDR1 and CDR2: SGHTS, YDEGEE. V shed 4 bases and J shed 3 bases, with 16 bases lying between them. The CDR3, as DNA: TGTGCCAGCAGCAGCTACCTAGCAGGGGACTATGGCTACACCTTC. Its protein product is CASSSYLAGDYGYTF.

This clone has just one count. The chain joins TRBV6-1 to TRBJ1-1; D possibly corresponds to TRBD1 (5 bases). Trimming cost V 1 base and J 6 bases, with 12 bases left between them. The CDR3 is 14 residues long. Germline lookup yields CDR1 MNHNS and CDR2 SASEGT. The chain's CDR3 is CASSEGEGRAEAFF. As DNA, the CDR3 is TGTGCCAGCAGTGAAGGGGAGGGACGCGCTGAAGCTTTCTTT.

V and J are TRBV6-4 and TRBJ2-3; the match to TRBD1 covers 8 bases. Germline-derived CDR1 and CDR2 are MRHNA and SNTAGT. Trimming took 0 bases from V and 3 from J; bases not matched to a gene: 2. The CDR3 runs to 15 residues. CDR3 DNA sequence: TGTGCCAGCAGTGACTCGACAGGGGCGACAGATACGCAGTATTTT. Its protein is CASSDSTGATDTQYF.

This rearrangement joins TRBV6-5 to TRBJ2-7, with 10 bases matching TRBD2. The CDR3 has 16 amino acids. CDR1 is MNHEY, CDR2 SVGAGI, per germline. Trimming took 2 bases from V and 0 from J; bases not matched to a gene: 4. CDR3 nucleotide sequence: TGTGCCAGCAGTTACACGCTAGCGGGGGACTCCTACGAGCAGTACTTC. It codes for CASSYTLAGDSYEQYF.

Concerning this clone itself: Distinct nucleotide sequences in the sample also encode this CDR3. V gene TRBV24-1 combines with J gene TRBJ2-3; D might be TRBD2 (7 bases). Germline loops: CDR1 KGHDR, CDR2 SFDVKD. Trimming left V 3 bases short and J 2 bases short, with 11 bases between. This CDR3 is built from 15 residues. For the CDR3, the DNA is TGTGCCACCAGTGATATTGCGGGGGCCACAGATACGCAGTATTTT. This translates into CATSDIAGATDTQYF.

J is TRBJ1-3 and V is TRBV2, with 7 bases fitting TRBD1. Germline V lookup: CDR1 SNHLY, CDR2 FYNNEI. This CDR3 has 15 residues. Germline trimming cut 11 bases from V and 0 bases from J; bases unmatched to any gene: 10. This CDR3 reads CARWDSRNSGNTIYF. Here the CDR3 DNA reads TGTGCCCGATGGGACAGCCGAAACTCTGGAAACACCATATATTTT.

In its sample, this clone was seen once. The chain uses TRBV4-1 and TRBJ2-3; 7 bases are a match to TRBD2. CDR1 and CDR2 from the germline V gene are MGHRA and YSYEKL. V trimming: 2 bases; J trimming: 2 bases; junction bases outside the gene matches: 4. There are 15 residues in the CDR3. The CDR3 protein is CASSQIAGITDTQYF. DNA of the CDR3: TGCGCCAGCAGCCAAATAGCGGGTATCACAGATACGCAGTATTTT.

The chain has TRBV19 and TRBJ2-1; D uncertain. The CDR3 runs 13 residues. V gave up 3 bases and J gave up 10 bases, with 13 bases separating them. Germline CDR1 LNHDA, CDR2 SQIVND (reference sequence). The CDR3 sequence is CASSISGPSEQFF. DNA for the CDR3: TGTGCCAGTAGTATTAGTGGTCCCTCAGAGCAGTTCTTC. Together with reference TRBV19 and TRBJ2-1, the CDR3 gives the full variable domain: DGGITQSPKYLFRKEGQNVTLSCEQNLNHDAMYWYRQDPGQGLRLIYYSQIVNDFQKGDIAEGYSVSREKKESFPLTVTSAQKNPTAFYLCASSISGPSEQFFGPGTRLTVL.

CDR3 in amino acids: CASSLGREREKLFF. The CDR3, as DNA: TGTGCCAGCAGCTTGGGCAGGGAACGAGAAAAACTGTTTTTT. This sequence joins TRBV2 and TRBJ1-4; a possible D gene is TRBD1 (5 bases). Between the trimmed V and J ends, which lost 6 bases and 8 bases, there was a span of 16 bases. CDR3 length equals 14 residues. The V gene's germline CDR1 is SNHLY and CDR2 FYNNEI.

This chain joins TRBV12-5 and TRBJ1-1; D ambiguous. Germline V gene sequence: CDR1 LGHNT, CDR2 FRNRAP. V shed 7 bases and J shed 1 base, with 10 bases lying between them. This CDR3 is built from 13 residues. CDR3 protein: CASAESGNTEAFF. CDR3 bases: TGTGCTAGTGCCGAGTCTGGGAACACTGAAGCTTTCTTT.